The 6 T cell receptor beta chains below come from one sample, sequenced in a study of T-cell reconstitution after alpha-beta-depleted transplantation in children. Unique molecular identifiers were incorporated during preparation of the TCRbeta library. TCRdb re-called the PCR reads with MiXCR, one entry per CDR3 protein. The sample includes some 190,000 distinct CDR3 sequences, over 8.5% of them seen just once. The sequencing here drew on PBMCs, taken before TCRalphabeta/CD19-depleted stem cell transplant. These receptor sequences come from a boy aged 2 to 9 with acute myeloid leukemia, due to receive a stem cell transplant.

This clonotype occurred many times. The chain is built from TRBV7-3 and TRBJ1-6; no definite D call. The CDR3 has 14 residues. Germline V gives CDR1 SGHTA, CDR2 FQGTGA. Deletions cut 2 bases from V and 8 bases from J, with 10 bases between. The CDR3 coding sequence is TGTGCCAGCAGCTTAGGTGGAAGGGATTCACCCCTCCACTTT. Protein: CASSLGGRDSPLHF.

Ten or more counts support this clonotype. J is TRBJ2-2 and V is TRBV28; the match to TRBD2 covers 8 bases. V shed 6 bases and J 1 base; nucleotides not matched to a gene: 4. Germline V lookup: CDR1 MDHEN, CDR2 SYDVKM. The CDR3 runs to 15 residues. CDR3 region: CASRRLAGNTGELFF. In nucleotides, the CDR3 is TGTGCCAGCAGACGGCTAGCGGGGAACACCGGGGAGCTGTTTTTT. Looking up the rest from reference TRBV28 and TRBJ2-2 gives the full variable domain: DVKVTQSSRYLVKRTGEKVFLECVQDMDHENMFWYRQDPGLGLRLIYFSYDVKMKEKGDIPEGYSVSREKKERFSLILESASTNQTSMYLCASRRLAGNTGELFFGEGSRLTVL.

This clonotype occurred many times. The chain recombines TRBV30 with TRBJ1-1; unclear D gene. Between the trimmed V and J ends, which lost 2 bases and 8 bases, there was a span of 18 bases. The CDR3 runs 14 residues. Germline V CDR1 and CDR2: GTSNPN, SVGIG (reference sequence). This CDR3 reads CAWSPNSYTSEAFF. The DNA of the CDR3 is TGTGCCTGGAGTCCCAACAGTTATACGAGCGAAGCTTTCTTT.

This clonotype was observed at least ten times. J is TRBJ1-1 and V is TRBV12-3 or TRBV12-4; 10 nucleotides agree with TRBD1. With 6 bases clipped from V and 1 base from J, the junction kept 11 bases outside the gene matches. The CDR3 length is 17 residues. This CDR3 is CASRPFPTGGENTEAFF. CDR3 nucleotides: TGTGCCAGCAGACCATTTCCGACAGGGGGCGAGAACACTGAAGCTTTCTTT.

There are many counts of this clonotype. The chain combines TRBV12-3 or TRBV12-4 with TRBJ2-3; D is possibly TRBD2 (7 bases). The CDR3 covers 15 residues. The ends were cut back, 5 bases at V and 5 bases at J, with 17 bases in the middle. CDR3 region: CASSAAGAREDTQYF. CDR3 nucleotides: TGTGCCAGCAGTGCCGCGGGGGCCCGGGAAGATACGCAGTATTTT.

This clonotype was counted at least ten times. The chain is built from TRBV20-1 and TRBJ2-1; TRBD1 or TRBD2 may be the D gene (6 bases each). The CDR3 spans 14 residues. Trimming cost V 6 bases and J 5 bases, with 17 bases left between them. CDR1 and CDR2 from the germline V gene are DFQATT and SNEGSKA (reference sequence). The CDR3: CSAQRGESHNEQFF. The CDR3 region has the DNA TGCAGTGCCCAGAGGGGGGAATCGCACAATGAGCAGTTCTTC.